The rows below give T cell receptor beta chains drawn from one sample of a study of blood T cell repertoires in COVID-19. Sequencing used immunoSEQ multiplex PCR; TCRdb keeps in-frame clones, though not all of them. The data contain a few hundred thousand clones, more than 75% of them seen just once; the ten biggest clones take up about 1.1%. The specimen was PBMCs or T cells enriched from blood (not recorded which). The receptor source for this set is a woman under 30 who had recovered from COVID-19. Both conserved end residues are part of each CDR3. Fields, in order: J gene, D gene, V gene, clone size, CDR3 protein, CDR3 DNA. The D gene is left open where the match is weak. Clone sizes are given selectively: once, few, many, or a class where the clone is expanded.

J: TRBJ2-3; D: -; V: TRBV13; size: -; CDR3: CASSPVWGAASTDTQYF; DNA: TGTGCCAGCAGCCCAGTTTGGGGAGCGGCTAGCACAGATACGCAGTATTTT
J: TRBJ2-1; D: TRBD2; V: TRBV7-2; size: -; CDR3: CASSSRRVAGGNEQFF; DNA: TGTGCCAGCAGCTCCCGTCGGGTCGCGGGGGGTAATGAGCAGTTCTTC
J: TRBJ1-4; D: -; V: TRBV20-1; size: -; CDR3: CSASVGFNEKLFF; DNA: TGCAGTGCTAGTGTGGGCTTTAATGAAAAACTGTTTTTT
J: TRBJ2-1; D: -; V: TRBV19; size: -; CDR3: CASSIEAPPYNEQFF; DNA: TGTGCCAGTAGTATAGAGGCACCCCCCTACAATGAGCAGTTCTTC
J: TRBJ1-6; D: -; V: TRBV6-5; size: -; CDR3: CASSYSTGTSNSPLHF; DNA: TGTGCCAGCAGTTACTCGACCGGGACATCTAATTCACCCCTCCACTTT
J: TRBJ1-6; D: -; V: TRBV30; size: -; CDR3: CAWTREGDSPLHF; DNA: TGTGCCTGGACCCGCGAGGGTGATTCACCCCTCCACTTT
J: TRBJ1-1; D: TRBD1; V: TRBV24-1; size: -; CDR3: CATSDLQGMNTEAFF; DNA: TGTGCCACCAGTGATCTACAGGGGATGAACACTGAAGCTTTCTTT
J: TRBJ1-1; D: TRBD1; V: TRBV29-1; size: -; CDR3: CSAPGQGNTEAFF; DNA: TGCAGCGCCCCGGGACAGGGGAACACTGAAGCTTTCTTT
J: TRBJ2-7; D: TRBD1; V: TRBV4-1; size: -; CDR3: CASSQLGAWDRGTYEQYF; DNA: TGCGCCAGCAGCCAATTAGGCGCCTGGGACAGGGGAACCTACGAGCAGTACTTC
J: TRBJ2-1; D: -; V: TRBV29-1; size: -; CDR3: CSVVGTSYNEQFF; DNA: TGCAGCGTTGTGGGGACATCCTACAATGAGCAGTTCTTC
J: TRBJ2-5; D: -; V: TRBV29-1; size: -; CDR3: CSVASGFLGETQYF; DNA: TGCAGCGTTGCGTCGGGGTTTCTTGGAGAGACCCAGTACTTC
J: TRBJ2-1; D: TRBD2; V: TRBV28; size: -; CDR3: CASSSRLAGGSYNEQFF; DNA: TGTGCCAGCAGTTCTAGACTAGCGGGAGGCTCCTACAATGAGCAGTTCTTC
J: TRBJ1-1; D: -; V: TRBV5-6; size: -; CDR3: CASSLDISTEAFF; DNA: TGTGCCAGCAGCTTGGACATTTCCACTGAAGCTTTCTTT
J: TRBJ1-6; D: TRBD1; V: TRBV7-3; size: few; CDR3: CASSLTGTGDNSPLHF; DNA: TGTGCCAGCAGCTTAACAGGCACAGGGGATAATTCACCCCTCCACTTT
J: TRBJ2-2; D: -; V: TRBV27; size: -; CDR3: CASSLPGVLNTGELFF; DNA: TGTGCCAGCAGTTTACCAGGGGTTCTGAACACCGGGGAGCTGTTTTTT
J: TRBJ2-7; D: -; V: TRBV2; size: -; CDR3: CASSVSDEQYF; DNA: TGTGCCAGCAGTGTTAGCGACGAGCAGTACTTC
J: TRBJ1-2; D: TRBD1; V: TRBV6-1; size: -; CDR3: CASSEVRDRTGYTF; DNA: TGTGCCAGCAGTGAAGTTCGGGACAGGACCGGCTACACCTTC
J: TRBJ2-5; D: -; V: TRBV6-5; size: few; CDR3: CASSQSLWGEETQYF; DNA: TGTGCCAGCAGCCAATCCCTCTGGGGAGAAGAGACCCAGTACTTC
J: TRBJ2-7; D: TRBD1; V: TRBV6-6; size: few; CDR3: CASSYPDRVGSYEQYF; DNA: TGTGCCAGCAGTTACCCTGACAGGGTGGGATCCTACGAGCAGTACTTC
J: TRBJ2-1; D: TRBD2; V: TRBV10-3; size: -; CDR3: CAIGRGTSGNNEQFF; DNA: TGTGCCATCGGACGGGGGACTAGCGGCAACAATGAGCAGTTCTTC
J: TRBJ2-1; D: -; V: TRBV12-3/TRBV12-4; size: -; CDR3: CASSLGGREQFF; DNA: TGTGCCAGCAGTTTAGGGGGCCGGGAGCAGTTCTTC